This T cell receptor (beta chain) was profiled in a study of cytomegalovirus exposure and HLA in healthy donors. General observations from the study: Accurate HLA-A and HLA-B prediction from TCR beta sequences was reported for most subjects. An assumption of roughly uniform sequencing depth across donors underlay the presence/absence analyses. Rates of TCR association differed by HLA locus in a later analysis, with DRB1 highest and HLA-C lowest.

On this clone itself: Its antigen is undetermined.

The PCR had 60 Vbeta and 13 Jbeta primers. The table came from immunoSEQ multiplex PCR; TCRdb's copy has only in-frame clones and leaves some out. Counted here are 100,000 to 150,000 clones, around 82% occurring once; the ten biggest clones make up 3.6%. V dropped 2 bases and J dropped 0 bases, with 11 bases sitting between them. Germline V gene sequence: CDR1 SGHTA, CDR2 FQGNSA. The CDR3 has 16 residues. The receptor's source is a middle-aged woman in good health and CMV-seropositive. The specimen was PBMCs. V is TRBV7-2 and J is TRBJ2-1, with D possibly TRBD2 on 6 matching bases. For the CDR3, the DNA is TGTGCCAGCAGCTTAATCGGGGGAAGCTCCTACAATGAGCAGTTCTTC. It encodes CASSLIGGSSYNEQFF.